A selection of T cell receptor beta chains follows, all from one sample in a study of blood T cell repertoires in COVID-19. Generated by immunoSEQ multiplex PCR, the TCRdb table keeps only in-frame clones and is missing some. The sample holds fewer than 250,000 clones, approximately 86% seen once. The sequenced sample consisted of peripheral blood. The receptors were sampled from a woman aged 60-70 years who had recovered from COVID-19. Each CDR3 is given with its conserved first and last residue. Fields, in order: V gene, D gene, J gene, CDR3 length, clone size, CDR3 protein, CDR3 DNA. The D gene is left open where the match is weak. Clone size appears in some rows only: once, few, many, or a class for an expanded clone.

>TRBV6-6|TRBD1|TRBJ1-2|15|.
CASTQADRAAHGYTF
TGTGCCAGCACCCAAGCTGACAGGGCGGCGCACGGCTACACCTTC
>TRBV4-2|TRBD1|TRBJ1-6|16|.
CASSLRQGSNNSPLHF
TGTGCCAGCAGCCTCAGACAGGGGTCTAATAATTCACCCCTCCACTTT
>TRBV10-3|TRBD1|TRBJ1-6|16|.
CAISEGTGSYNSPLHF
TGTGCCATCAGTGAAGGGACAGGCTCCTATAATTCACCCCTCCACTTT
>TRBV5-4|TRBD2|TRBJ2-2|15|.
CASSLRGGPTGELFF
TGTGCCAGCAGCTTGCGGGGGGGACCCACCGGGGAGCTGTTTTTT
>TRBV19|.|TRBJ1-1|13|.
CASRYTVNTEAFF
TGTGCCAGTAGATATACAGTGAACACTGAAGCTTTCTTT
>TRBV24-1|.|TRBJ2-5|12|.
CATSDPGETQYF
TGTGCCACCAGTGATCCGGGGGAGACCCAGTACTTC
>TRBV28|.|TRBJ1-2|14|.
CASSSAISNYGYTF
TGTGCCAGCAGCAGCGCGATCTCTAACTATGGCTACACCTTC
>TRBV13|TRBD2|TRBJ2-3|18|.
CASSSLLSGGALTDTQYF
TGTGCCAGCAGCTCCCTACTTTCGGGGGGGGCCCTCACAGATACGCAGTATTTT
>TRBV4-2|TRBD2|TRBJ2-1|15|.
CASSQSERGHNEQFF
TGTGCCAGCAGCCAATCTGAGCGGGGGCACAATGAGCAGTTCTTC
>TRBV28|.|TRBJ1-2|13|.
CASSPAAVYGYTF
TGTGCCAGCAGTCCGGCGGCGGTCTATGGCTACACCTTC
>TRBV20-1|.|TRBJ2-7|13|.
CSASGTPRYEQYF
TGCAGTGCTAGTGGGACACCCCGTTACGAGCAGTACTTC
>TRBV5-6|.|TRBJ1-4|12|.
CASSFWGAKLFF
TGTGCCAGCAGCTTCTGGGGCGCAAAACTGTTTTTT
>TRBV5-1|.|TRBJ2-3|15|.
CASSLEAGNTDTQYF
TGCGCCAGCAGCTTGGAGGCGGGGAACACAGATACGCAGTATTTT
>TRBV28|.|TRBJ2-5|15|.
CASSPLITAGETQYF
TGTGCCAGCAGCCCCCTGATAACCGCGGGGGAGACCCAGTACTTC
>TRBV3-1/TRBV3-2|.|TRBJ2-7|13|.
CASSHRRGPEQYF
TGTGCCAGCAGCCACAGGCGAGGGCCCGAGCAGTACTTC
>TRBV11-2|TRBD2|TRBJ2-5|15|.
CASSPDWGGQETQYF
TGTGCCAGCAGCCCAGATTGGGGGGGCCAAGAGACCCAGTACTTC
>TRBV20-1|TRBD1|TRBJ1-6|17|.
CSASFGTGTLLGSPLHF
TGCAGTGCTAGTTTTGGGACAGGGACGCTCTTGGGTTCACCCCTCCACTTT
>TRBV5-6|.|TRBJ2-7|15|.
CASSKEGLSSYEQYF
TGTGCCAGCAGCAAAGAGGGCCTTAGCTCCTACGAGCAGTACTTC
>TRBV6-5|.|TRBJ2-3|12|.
CASSPGSDTQYF
TGTGCCAGCAGCCCAGGGTCAGATACGCAGTATTTT
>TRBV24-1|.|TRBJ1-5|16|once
CATSDLARDSNQPQHF
TGTGCCACCAGTGATTTGGCCCGGGATAGCAATCAGCCCCAGCATTTT
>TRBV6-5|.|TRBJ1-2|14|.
CASSSFPGQAATTF
TGTGCCAGCAGTTCCTTTCCGGGACAAGCCGCTACAACCTTC
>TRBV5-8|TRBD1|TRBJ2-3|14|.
CASSLGQVQDTQYF
TGTGCCAGCAGCCTAGGACAGGTTCAAGATACGCAGTATTTT
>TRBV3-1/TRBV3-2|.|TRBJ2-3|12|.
CASSRTGDTQYF
TGTGCCAGCAGCCGCACGGGGGATACGCAGTATTTT
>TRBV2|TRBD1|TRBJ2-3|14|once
CASPGQVGSDTQYF
TGTGCCAGCCCGGGACAGGTCGGATCAGATACGCAGTATTTT
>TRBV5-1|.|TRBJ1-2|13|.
CASSLTGAYGYTF
TGCGCCAGCAGCTTGACAGGCGCCTATGGCTACACCTTC
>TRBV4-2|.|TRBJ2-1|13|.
CASSFDKYNEQFF
TGTGCCAGCAGCTTCGACAAATACAATGAGCAGTTCTTC
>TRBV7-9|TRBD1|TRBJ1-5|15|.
CASSRGGQVNQPQHF
TGTGCCAGCAGCCGAGGAGGACAGGTCAATCAGCCCCAGCATTTT
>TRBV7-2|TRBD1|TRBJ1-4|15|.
CASSLGGTANEKLFF
TGTGCCAGCAGCTTAGGTGGGACAGCTAATGAAAAACTGTTTTTT
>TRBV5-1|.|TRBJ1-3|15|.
CASSPLPGTGNTIYF
TGCGCCAGCAGCCCCTTACCCGGTACTGGAAACACCATATATTTT
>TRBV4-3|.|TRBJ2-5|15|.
CASSQDSGGGETQYF
TGCGCCAGCAGCCAAGATTCGGGGGGCGGGGAGACCCAGTACTTC
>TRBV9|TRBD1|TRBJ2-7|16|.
CASSVGDGRGQGPPYF
TGTGCCAGCAGCGTAGGTGATGGGAGGGGACAGGGGCCACCGTACTTC
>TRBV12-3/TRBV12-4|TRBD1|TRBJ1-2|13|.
CASSPYGQGGYTF
TGTGCCAGCAGTCCGTACGGACAGGGTGGCTACACCTTC
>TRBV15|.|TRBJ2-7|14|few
CATSRDRGLGEQYF
TGTGCCACCAGCAGAGACCGGGGTCTCGGCGAGCAGTACTTC
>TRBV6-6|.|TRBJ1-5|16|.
CASSPLPAEGDQPQHF
TGTGCCAGCAGTCCTCTTCCGGCCGAGGGGGATCAGCCCCAGCATTTT
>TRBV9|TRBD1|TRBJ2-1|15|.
CASSSRQGAYNEQFF
TGTGCCAGCAGCTCTCGACAGGGAGCCTACAATGAGCAGTTCTTC